The 30 T cell receptor beta chains in this list originate from one sample, sequenced in a study of shared clonotypes between healthy human individuals. Method: immunoSEQ multiplex PCR; TCRdb's copy keeps in-frame clones and lacks some. The sample carries 400,000 to 500,000 clones, 70% to 80% recorded once. Sequenced input: PBMCs. These receptors were obtained from a woman aged 40-49 years in good health. Some clones in this sample may be carry-over from other donors' samples.

The chain joins TRBV28 to TRBJ2-7; perhaps TRBD2 as D (6 bases). From germline, CDR1 is MDHEN and CDR2 SYDVKM. The CDR3 length is 13 residues. V was clipped by 7 bases and J by 4 bases, with 14 bases between them. The CDR3 DNA reads TGTGCCAGCATGGGGGGAGCCATATACGAGCAGTACTTC. Translated: CASMGGAIYEQYF.

The V call is TRBV30, the J call TRBJ2-4, with D perhaps matching TRBD1 (6 bases). The CDR3 has 14 residues. In germline, CDR1 is GTSNPN, CDR2 SVGIG (reference sequence). V was clipped by 2 bases and J by 1 base, with 9 bases between them. The DNA of the CDR3 is TGTGCCTGGAGTTTCCAGGGGGCCAAAAACATTCAGTACTTC. Its translation: CAWSFQGAKNIQYF. The whole variable domain, remainder taken from reference TRBV30 and TRBJ2-4, is SQTIHQWPATLVQPVGSPLSLECTVEGTSNPNLYWYRQAAGRGLQLLFYSVGIGQISSEVPQNLSASRPQDRQFILSSKKLLLSDSGFYLCAWSFQGAKNIQYFGAGTRLSVL.

This clone came up many times. This chain uses TRBV6-1 with TRBJ1-2; 8 positions agree with TRBD1. Germline V gene lookup returns CDR1 MNHNS and CDR2 SASEGT. This CDR3 region has 15 residues. After removal of 7 bases from V and 4 bases from J, the junction contained 11 bases not matched to a gene. Here the CDR3 DNA reads TGTGCCAGCATCCACCGGACAGGGCCCTCCTATGGCTACACCTTC. Translated, it gives CASIHRTGPSYGYTF.

This clone was seen a handful of times. The chain joins TRBV27 to TRBJ1-2, with a weak D call TRBD1 (5 bases). Per the germline V gene, CDR1 is MNHEY and CDR2 is SMNVEV (reference sequence). V dropped 4 bases and J dropped 4 bases, with 13 bases sitting between them. This CDR3 spans 14 amino acids. The CDR3 loop reads CASSSRSGTYGYTF. The CDR3 region has the DNA TGTGCCAGCAGTTCCCGCTCCGGGACCTATGGCTACACCTTC.

This sequence joins TRBV27 and TRBJ1-1, with unresolved D. V was trimmed by 10 bases and J by 5 bases, leaving 5 bases between them. The CDR3 runs to 9 residues. The germline V gene has CDR1 MNHEY and CDR2 SMNVEV (reference sequence). The CDR3 loop reads CANQTEAFF. For the CDR3, the DNA is TGTGCCAACCAGACTGAAGCTTTCTTT.

This clone has just one count. The J gene is TRBJ1-4, the V gene TRBV7-9; 8 nucleotides match TRBD1. The germline V gene has CDR1 SEHNR and CDR2 FQNEAQ (reference sequence). The J segment lost 5 bases and the V segment lost 5 bases, leaving 10 bases of the junction unmatched. The CDR3 sequence is 16 residues long. The CDR3 loop is CASSPGQADGNEKLFF. The DNA for the CDR3 is TGTGCCAGCAGCCCGGGACAGGCAGACGGGAATGAAAAACTGTTTTTT.

The chain carries TRBV4-2 and TRBJ2-3; TRBD1 matches 9 bases. Trimming at V came to 3 bases and at J to 2 bases, leaving 3 bases not matched to a gene. The CDR3 contains 15 residues. The V gene's germline CDR1 is LGHNA and CDR2 YNFKEQ. CDR3 nucleotides: TGTGCCAGCAGCCATCGGACAGGGGACACAGATACGCAGTATTTT. Its protein is CASSHRTGDTDTQYF.

This rearrangement joins TRBV7-9 to TRBJ2-6, with D perhaps matching TRBD1 (5 bases). The germline gives CDR1 SEHNR, CDR2 FQNEAQ (reference sequence). The CDR3 totals 15 residues. The V end lost 8 bases, the J end lost 2 bases, and 13 bases lay between the germline ends. CDR3 sequence: CASPLDSAGANVLTF. The CDR3 DNA is TGTGCCAGCCCCCTCGACAGTGCTGGGGCCAACGTCCTGACTTTC.

The rearrangement joins TRBV29-1 to TRBJ2-7; 9 bases map to TRBD1. Germline CDR1 is SQVTM and CDR2 is ANQGSEA. CDR3 length: 14 amino acids. With V trimmed by 5 bases and J by 5 bases, 10 bases remained unmatched. The DNA of the CDR3 is TGCAGCGTTATATTGGGACAGGGTGCGCACGAGCAGTACTTC. Amino acids: CSVILGQGAHEQYF.

The chain joins TRBV5-1 to TRBJ2-7; 7 bases match TRBD1. Germline loops: CDR1 SGHRS, CDR2 YFSETQ. V shed 4 bases, J shed 2 bases, and the junction held 3 bases outside the gene matches. This CDR3 has 13 residues. CDR3 in amino acids: CASSQTGPYEQYF. As DNA, the CDR3 is TGCGCCAGCAGCCAGACAGGGCCCTACGAGCAGTACTTC.

There are many counts of this clone. J is TRBJ1-2 and V is TRBV27, with TRBD1 identical over 7 bases. The CDR3 runs to 15 residues. The V gene end was trimmed by 5 bases and the J gene end by 0 bases; junction bases not matched to a gene: 6. Germline loops: CDR1 MNHEY, CDR2 SMNVEV (reference sequence). The CDR3 DNA reads as TGTGCCAGCAGTATCAGGGGGAGGGCTAACTATGGCTACACCTTC. It encodes CASSIRGRANYGYTF.

This clone has more than one count but fewer than ten. The CDR3 protein is CASSEPTLNYGYTF. Here the CDR3 DNA reads TGTGCCAGCAGTGAGCCAACACTTAACTATGGCTACACCTTC. The V call is TRBV25-1, the J call TRBJ1-2; D is ambiguous. This CDR3 region has 14 residues. Trimming cost V 3 bases and J 1 base, with 9 bases left between them. Germline values: CDR1 MGHDK, CDR2 SYGVNS.

The rearrangement joins TRBV5-1 to TRBJ2-7; D unclear. Germline CDR1 and CDR2: SGHRS and YFSETQ. The length of the CDR3 is 15 residues. The V and J ends lost 3 bases and 3 bases respectively, with 16 bases between them. CDR3 loop: CASSWVPGELYEQYF. In DNA, the CDR3 is TGCGCCAGCAGCTGGGTTCCGGGCGAACTCTACGAGCAGTACTTC.

V and J are TRBV5-4 and TRBJ2-3; no clear D gene. The V end was cut by 0 bases, the J end by 4 bases, with 9 bases between. CDR1 is SGHNT, CDR2 YYREEE, per germline (reference sequence). This CDR3 spans 14 amino acids. The CDR3 here is CASSLAKGADTQYF. In DNA form, the CDR3 reads TGTGCCAGCAGCTTGGCCAAGGGCGCAGATACGCAGTATTTT.

The sample holds one count of this clone. This rearrangement joins TRBV29-1 to TRBJ2-7; TRBD1 aligns across 7 bases. Germline CDR1 reads SQVTM; CDR2 reads ANQGSEA. V lost 2 bases, J lost 2 bases, and 3 bases stayed unmatched. The CDR3 has 13 amino acids. CDR3 amino acids: CSVELQGAYEQYF. CDR3 nucleotide sequence: TGCAGCGTTGAATTGCAGGGGGCCTACGAGCAGTACTTC.

The chain employs TRBV2 and TRBJ1-1; D is unclear. This CDR3 is built from 19 residues. Trimming left V 2 bases short and J 7 bases short, with 29 bases between. Germline V gives CDR1 SNHLY, CDR2 FYNNEI. CDR3 in DNA: TGTGCCAGCAGTGAATTTAACGAGGGAAGGAGAACTTTTTGGGATGAAGCTTTCTTT. Amino acids: CASSEFNEGRRTFWDEAFF.

The rearrangement joins TRBV5-4 to TRBJ2-1, with TRBD2 identical over 14 bases. The CDR3 is 15 amino acids. The germline gives CDR1 SGHNT, CDR2 YYREEE (reference sequence). Unmatched junction bases numbered 6, after V lost 4 bases and J lost 9 bases. The CDR3 spells CASSPTSGRASEQFF. CDR3 DNA sequence: TGTGCCAGCAGCCCGACTAGCGGGAGGGCCAGTGAGCAGTTCTTC.

This clone has a single count. Here the CDR3 reads CASSNQGRSYEQYF. CDR3 coding DNA: TGTGCCAGTAGTAACCAGGGCCGCTCCTACGAGCAGTACTTC. This sequence joins TRBV19 and TRBJ2-7; a weak D match, TRBD1 (5 bases). The germline gives CDR1 LNHDA, CDR2 SQIVND (reference sequence). The CDR3 has 14 residues. V shed 4 bases and J shed 0 bases, with 10 bases lying between them.

This clone turned up a few times. It is likely a read error: a sequence one base away is far more abundant. V and J are TRBV4-2 and TRBJ2-1; D not certain. Germline lookup yields CDR1 LGHNA and CDR2 YNFKEQ. The CDR3 covers 15 residues. Trimming took off 0 bases at V and 0 bases at J, with 6 bases between the two ends. CDR3: CASSQEACSYNEQFF. The CDR3 DNA follows: TGTGCCAGCAGCCAAGAGGCGTGCTCCTACAATGAGCAGTTCTTC.

The rearrangement joins TRBV30 to TRBJ1-1, with D unclear. Trimming cost V 2 bases and J 4 bases, with 20 bases left between them. The length of the CDR3 is 16 residues. The germline CDR1 and CDR2 sequences are GTSNPN and SVGIG (reference sequence). The CDR3 loop is CAWSQERVDRGTEAFF. The CDR3 nucleotides read TGTGCCTGGAGTCAGGAGAGGGTGGACCGCGGCACTGAAGCTTTCTTT.

This chain connects TRBV28 to TRBJ2-7, with 13 bases aligning to TRBD2. CDR3 length: 17 residues. J lost 1 base, V lost 6 bases, and 9 bases had no gene match. Germline V CDR1 and CDR2: MDHEN, SYDVKM. The CDR3 nucleotides read TGTGCCAGCAGCCGTCCCAGGACTAGCGGGAGATCCTACGAGCAGTACTTC. This codes for CASSRPRTSGRSYEQYF.

The chain employs TRBV7-2 and TRBJ2-7; D unresolved. Looked up from germline, CDR1 is SGHTA and CDR2 is FQGNSA. The CDR3 has 14 amino acids. V was pared by 1 base and J by 4 bases, with 11 bases between. Written as DNA, the CDR3 is TGTGCCAGCAGCTTAGTAGGCTTAGGATACGAGCAGTACTTC. Protein product: CASSLVGLGYEQYF.

This rearrangement joins TRBV6-4 to TRBJ2-1, with a possible D match to TRBD1 (7 bases). The CDR3 has 15 amino acids. The V and J ends lost 3 bases and 3 bases respectively, with 12 bases between them. CDR1 is MRHNA and CDR2 is SNTAGT in the germline V gene. For the CDR3, the DNA is TGTGCCAGCAGTGATGGGCAGGGGGGCTACAATGAGCAGTTCTTC. It is translated as CASSDGQGGYNEQFF.

This chain connects TRBV9 to TRBJ2-5; no firm D call. This CDR3 region has 13 residues. The V and J ends lost 0 bases and 1 base respectively, with 4 bases between them. Germline lookup yields CDR1 SGDLS and CDR2 YYNGEE. The CDR3: CASSVVPQETQYF. CDR3 nucleotide sequence: TGTGCCAGCAGCGTAGTACCCCAAGAGACCCAGTACTTC. Supplemented by reference TRBV9 and TRBJ2-5, the full variable domain reads DSGVTQTPKHLITATGQRVTLRCSPRSGDLSVYWYQQSLDQGLQFLIQYYNGEERAKGNILERFSAQQFPDLHSELNLSSLELGDSALYFCASSVVPQETQYFGPGTRLLVL.

V gene TRBV19 combines with J gene TRBJ2-7; D unclear. Germline CDR1 reads LNHDA; CDR2 reads SQIVND (reference sequence). The CDR3 has 15 amino acids. V was shortened by 2 bases and J by 2 bases, with 13 bases between the two germline ends. CDR3 residues: CASSILGRATYEQYF. The CDR3 DNA reads as TGTGCCAGTAGTATACTGGGTCGGGCTACCTACGAGCAGTACTTC.

The genes are TRBV11-2 and TRBJ2-4; possibly TRBD1 or TRBD2 for D (7 bases each). CDR1 is SGHAT, CDR2 FQNNGV, per germline. This CDR3 region has 15 residues. V lost 0 bases, J lost 12 bases, and 18 bases lay in between. The CDR3 nucleotides are TGTGCCAGCAGCTTAGAGGCAGGGGGGGGTAGGGCTCAGTACTTC. Encoded protein: CASSLEAGGGRAQYF.

The V call is TRBV30, the J call TRBJ1-1, with 7 bases lining up with TRBD1. The CDR3 length is 14 residues. Germline V CDR1 and CDR2: GTSNPN, SVGIG (reference sequence). Trimming removed 0 bases from V and 3 bases from J; junction bases left unmatched: 4. The CDR3 coding sequence is TGTGCCTGGAGTGTGACAGGGTCGGACACTGAAGCTTTCTTT. Translated, it gives CAWSVTGSDTEAFF.

This clone was counted only a few times. V is TRBV4-2 and J is TRBJ2-3; 11 bases fit TRBD2. Germline CDR1 LGHNA, CDR2 YNFKEQ. V shed 1 base, J shed 2 bases, and the junction held 5 bases outside the gene matches. This CDR3 has 17 amino acids. CDR3 DNA: TGTGCCAGCAGCCAAGGACTAGCGGGGAGCCTCACAGATACGCAGTATTTT. Translated, it gives CASSQGLAGSLTDTQYF.

This chain connects TRBV5-8 to TRBJ2-7; weak D call: TRBD2 (6 bases). This CDR3 comprises 13 residues. V lost 0 bases, J lost 3 bases, and 7 bases lay in between. Per germline, CDR1 SGHTS and CDR2 YDEGEE. The CDR3 spells CASSLEEGYEQYF. The CDR3 nucleotides read TGTGCCAGCAGCTTGGAGGAGGGCTACGAGCAGTACTTC.

This clone was counted ten times or more. This chain links TRBV7-9 with TRBJ1-1, with a tentative D call TRBD1 (5 bases). The CDR3 has 14 residues. Germline CDR1 reads SEHNR; CDR2 reads FQNEAQ (reference sequence). Trimming took off 2 bases at V and 1 base at J, with 8 bases between the two ends. The CDR3 here is CASSLQGRNTEAFF. CDR3 in DNA: TGTGCCAGCAGCTTACAGGGCCGGAACACTGAAGCTTTCTTT. Full variable domain (remainder filled in from reference TRBV7-9 and TRBJ1-1): DTGVSQNPRHKITKRGQNVTFRCDPISEHNRLYWYRQTLGQGPEFLTYFQNEAQLEKSRLLSDRFSAERPKGSFSTLEIQRTEQGDSAMYLCASSLQGRNTEAFFGQGTRLTVV.